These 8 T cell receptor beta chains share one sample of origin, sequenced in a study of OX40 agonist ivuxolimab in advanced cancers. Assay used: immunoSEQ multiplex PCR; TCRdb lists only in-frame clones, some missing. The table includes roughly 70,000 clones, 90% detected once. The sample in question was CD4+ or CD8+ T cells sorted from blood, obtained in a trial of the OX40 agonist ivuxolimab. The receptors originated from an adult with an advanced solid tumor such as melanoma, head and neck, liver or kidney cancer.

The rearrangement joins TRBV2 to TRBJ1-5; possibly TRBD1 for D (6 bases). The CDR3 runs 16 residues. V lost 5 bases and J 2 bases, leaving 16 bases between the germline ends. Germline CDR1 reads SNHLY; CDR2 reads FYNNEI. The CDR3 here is CASSNIRGGGNQPQHF. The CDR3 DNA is TGTGCCAGCAGTAACATCAGGGGTGGCGGCAATCAGCCCCAGCATTTT.

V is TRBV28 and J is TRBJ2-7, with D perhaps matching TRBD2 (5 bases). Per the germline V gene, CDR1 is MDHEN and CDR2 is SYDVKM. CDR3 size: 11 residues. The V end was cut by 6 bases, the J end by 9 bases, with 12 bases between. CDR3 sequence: CASSRSGRQYF. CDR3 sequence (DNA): TGTGCCAGCAGCCGTTCGGGAAGGCAGTACTTC.

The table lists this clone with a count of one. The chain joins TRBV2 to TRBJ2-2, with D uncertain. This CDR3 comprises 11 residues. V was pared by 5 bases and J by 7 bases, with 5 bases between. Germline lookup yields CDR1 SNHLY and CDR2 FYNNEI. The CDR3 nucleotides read TGTGCCAGCAGTTACAGCGGGGAGCTGTTTTTT. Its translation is CASSYSGELFF.

Written as DNA, the CDR3 is TGTGCCAGCAGCTTAGTTCACACAGGCCGTGAAGCTTTCTTT. Its translation is CASSLVHTGREAFF. V and J are TRBV11-2 and TRBJ1-1, with D possibly being TRBD1 (5 bases). The germline V gene has CDR1 SGHAT and CDR2 FQNNGV. Trimming shortened V by 1 base and J by 7 bases, and 13 bases separated the two germline ends. The CDR3 extends over 14 amino acids.

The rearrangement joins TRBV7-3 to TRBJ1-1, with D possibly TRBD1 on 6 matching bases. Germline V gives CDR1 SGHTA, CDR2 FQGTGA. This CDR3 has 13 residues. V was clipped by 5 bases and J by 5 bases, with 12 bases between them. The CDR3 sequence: CASSRGGTTEAFF. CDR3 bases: TGTGCCAGCAGCCGAGGGGGAACAACTGAAGCTTTCTTT.

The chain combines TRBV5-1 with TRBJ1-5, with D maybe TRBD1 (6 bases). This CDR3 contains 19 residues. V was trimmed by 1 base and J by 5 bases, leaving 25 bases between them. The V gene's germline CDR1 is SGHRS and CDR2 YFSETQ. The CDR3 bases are TGCGCCAGCAGCTTGCAATATCTAATCGGTCGGGGGCATGATCAGCCCCAGCATTTT. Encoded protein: CASSLQYLIGRGHDQPQHF.

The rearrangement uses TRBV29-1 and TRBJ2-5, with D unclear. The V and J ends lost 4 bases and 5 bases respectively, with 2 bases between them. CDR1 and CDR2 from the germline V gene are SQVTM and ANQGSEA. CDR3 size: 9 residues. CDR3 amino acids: CSVGETQYF. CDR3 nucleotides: TGCAGCGTTGGGGAGACCCAGTACTTC.

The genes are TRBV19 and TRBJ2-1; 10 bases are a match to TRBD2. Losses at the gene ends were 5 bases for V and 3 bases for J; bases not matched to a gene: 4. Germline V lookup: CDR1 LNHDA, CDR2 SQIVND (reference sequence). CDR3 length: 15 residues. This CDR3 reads CASSRTSGDYNEQFF. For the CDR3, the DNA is TGTGCCAGTAGTCGGACTAGCGGAGACTACAATGAGCAGTTCTTC.